This TCR beta chain was recorded in a study of shared clonotypes between healthy human individuals. Study-wide context: With ages of 18 to 49, the donors were two women and a few men.

Sequencing of unsorted PBMC DNA was carried out using ten immunoSEQ deep assay plates. Some clones are missing from TCRdb's copy, which holds only in-frame ones; the method was immunoSEQ multiplex PCR. The sample has 450,000 to 550,000 clones, roughly 78% seen once. Recent acute infections and vaccinations were absent in the healthy HIV-negative adult donors. V was pared by 4 bases and J by 3 bases, with 7 bases between. The CDR3 totals 14 residues. Germline V gene data show CDR1 as LGHNA and CDR2 as YSLEER. Findings of the study overall: Represented diversity (both genetic and exposure-history) was limited by the small number of donors.

This clone occurred once. Its antigen is still unknown. The sample was PBMCs. The rearrangement links TRBV4-3 to TRBJ1-6; D is undetermined. This receptor was obtained from a woman in her thirties or forties in good health. Some clones in this sample may be carry-over from other donors' samples. The CDR3 protein is CASSPTDYNSPLHF. CDR3 in DNA: TGCGCCAGCAGCCCGACGGACTATAATTCACCCCTCCACTTT.